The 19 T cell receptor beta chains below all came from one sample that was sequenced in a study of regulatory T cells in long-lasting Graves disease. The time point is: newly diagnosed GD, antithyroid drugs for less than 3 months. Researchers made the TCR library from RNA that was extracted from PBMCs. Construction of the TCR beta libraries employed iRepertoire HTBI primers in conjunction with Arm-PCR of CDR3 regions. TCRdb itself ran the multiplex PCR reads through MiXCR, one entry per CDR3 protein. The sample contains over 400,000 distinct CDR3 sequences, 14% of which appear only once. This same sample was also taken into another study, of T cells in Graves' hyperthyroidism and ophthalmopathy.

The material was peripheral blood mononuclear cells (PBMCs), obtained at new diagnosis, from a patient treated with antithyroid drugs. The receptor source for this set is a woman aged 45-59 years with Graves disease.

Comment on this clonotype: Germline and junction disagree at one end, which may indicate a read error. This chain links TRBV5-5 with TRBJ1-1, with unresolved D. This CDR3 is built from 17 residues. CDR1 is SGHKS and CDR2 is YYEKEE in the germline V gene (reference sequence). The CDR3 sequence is CASSQVLSVRLNTEAFF. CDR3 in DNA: TGCGCCAGCAGCCAAGTCCTTAGTGTCAGACTGAACACTGAAGCTTTCTTT. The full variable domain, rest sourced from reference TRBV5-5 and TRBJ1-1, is DAGVTQSPTHLIKTRGQQVTLRCSPISGHKSVSWYQQVLGQGPQFIFQYYEKEERGRGNFPDRFSARQFPNYSSELNVNALLLGDSALYLCASSQVLSVRLNTEAFFGQGTRLTVV.

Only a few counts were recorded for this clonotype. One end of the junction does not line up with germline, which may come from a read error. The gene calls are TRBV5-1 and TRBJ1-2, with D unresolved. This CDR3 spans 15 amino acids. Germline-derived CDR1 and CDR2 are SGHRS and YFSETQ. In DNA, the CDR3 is TGTGCCAGCAGCTTGTTAGGGAGGTTGATTTATGGCTACACCTTC. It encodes CASSLLGRLIYGYTF.

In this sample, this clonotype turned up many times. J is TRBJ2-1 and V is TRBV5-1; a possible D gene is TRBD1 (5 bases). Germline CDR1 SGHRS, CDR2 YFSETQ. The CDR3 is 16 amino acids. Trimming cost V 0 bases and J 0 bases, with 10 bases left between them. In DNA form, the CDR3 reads TGCGCCAGCAGCTTGGGGGGCCGGAGCTCCTACAATGAGCAGTTCTTC. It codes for CASSLGGRSSYNEQFF.

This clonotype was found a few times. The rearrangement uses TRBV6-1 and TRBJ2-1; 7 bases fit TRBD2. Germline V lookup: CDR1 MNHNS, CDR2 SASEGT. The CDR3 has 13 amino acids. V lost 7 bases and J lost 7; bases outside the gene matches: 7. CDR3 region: CASTSWGGNEQFF. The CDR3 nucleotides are TGTGCCAGCACCTCATGGGGGGGGAATGAGCAGTTCTTC.

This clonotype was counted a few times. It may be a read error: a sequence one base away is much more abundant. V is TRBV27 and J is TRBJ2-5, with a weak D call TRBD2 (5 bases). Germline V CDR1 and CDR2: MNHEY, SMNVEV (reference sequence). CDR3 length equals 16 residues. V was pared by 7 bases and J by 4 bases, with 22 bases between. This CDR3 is CASTPNGDGLGETQYF. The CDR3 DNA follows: TGTGCCAGCACGCCAAACGGTGACGGACTTGGAGAGACCCAGTACTTC.

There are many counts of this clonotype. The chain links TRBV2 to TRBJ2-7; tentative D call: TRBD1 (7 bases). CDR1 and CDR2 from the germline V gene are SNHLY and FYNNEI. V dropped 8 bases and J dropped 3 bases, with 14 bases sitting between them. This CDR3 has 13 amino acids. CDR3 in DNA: TGTGCCAGCGAAGACAGGGAGGACTACGAGCAGTACTTC. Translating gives CASEDREDYEQYF.

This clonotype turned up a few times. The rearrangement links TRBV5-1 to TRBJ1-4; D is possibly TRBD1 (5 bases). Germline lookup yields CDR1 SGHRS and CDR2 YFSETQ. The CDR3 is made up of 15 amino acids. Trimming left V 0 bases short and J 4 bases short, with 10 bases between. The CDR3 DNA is TGCGCCAGCAGCTTGGCCTCGGGGGGTAATGAAAAACTGTTTTTT. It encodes CASSLASGGNEKLFF.

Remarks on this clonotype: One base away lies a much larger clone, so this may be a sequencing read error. CDR3 sequence: CSVEGGGSWVETQYF. The CDR3, as DNA: TGCAGCGTTGAGGGTGGCGGGAGCTGGGTGGAGACCCAGTACTTC. The chain uses TRBV29-1 and TRBJ2-5; 7 bases agree with TRBD2. Germline CDR1 and CDR2: SQVTM and ANQGSEA. V trimming: 3 bases; J trimming: 5 bases; junction bases outside the gene matches: 12. There are 15 residues in the CDR3.

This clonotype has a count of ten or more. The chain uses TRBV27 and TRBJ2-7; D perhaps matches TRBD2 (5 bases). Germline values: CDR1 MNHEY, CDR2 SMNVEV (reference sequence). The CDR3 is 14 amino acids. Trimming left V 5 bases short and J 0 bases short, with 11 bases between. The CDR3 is CASSGAVSSYEQYF. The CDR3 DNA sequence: TGTGCCAGCAGTGGAGCGGTTAGCTCCTACGAGCAGTACTTC.

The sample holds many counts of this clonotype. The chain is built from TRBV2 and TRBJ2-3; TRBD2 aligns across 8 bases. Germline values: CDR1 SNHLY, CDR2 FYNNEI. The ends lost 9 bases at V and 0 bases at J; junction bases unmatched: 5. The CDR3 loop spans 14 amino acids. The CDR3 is CASSGTLSTDTQYF. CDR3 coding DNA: TGTGCCAGTAGCGGGACACTTAGCACAGATACGCAGTATTTT.

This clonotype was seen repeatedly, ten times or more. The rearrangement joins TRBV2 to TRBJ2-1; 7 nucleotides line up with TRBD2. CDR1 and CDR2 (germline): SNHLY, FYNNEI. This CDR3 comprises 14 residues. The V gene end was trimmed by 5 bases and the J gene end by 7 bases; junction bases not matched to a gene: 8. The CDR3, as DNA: TGTGCCAGCAGTCGACGGGAGGTTCGGAATGAGCAGTTCTTC. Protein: CASSRREVRNEQFF. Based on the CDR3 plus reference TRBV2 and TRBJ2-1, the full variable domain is EPEVTQTPSHQVTQMGQEVILRCVPISNHLYFYWYRQILGQKVEFLVSFYNNEISEKSEIFDDQFSVERPDGSNFTLKIRSTKLEDSAMYFCASSRREVRNEQFFGPGTRLTVL.

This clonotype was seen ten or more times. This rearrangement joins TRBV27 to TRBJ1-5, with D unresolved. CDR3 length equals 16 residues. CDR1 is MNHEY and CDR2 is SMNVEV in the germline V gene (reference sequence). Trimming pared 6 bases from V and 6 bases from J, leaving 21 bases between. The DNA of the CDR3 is TGTGCCAGCAGCCGACGCGGTGTCAGACATATTCAGCCCCAGCATTTT. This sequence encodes CASSRRGVRHIQPQHF.

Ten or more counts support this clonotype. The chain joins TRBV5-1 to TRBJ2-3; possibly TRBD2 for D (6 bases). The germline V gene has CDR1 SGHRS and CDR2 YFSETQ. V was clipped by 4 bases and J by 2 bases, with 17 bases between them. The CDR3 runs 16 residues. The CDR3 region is CASSGTTGLYTDTQYF. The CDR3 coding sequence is TGCGCCAGCAGCGGGACGACGGGACTCTACACAGATACGCAGTATTTT.

The CDR3: CASTRGGGRNTGELFF. CDR3 bases: TGTGCCAGCACTCGAGGGGGGGGGCGGAACACCGGGGAGCTGTTTTTT. V gene TRBV6-2 or TRBV6-3 combines with J gene TRBJ2-2; tentative D call: TRBD2 (7 bases). Trimming took 7 bases from V and 1 from J, leaving 16 bases between them. The CDR3 length is 16 residues. CDR1 is MNHEY, CDR2 SVGEGT, per germline.

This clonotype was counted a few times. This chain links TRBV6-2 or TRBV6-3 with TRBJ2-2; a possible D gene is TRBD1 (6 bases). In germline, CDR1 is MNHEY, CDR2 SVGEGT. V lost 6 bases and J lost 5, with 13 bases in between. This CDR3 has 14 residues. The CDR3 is CASSAIGGTGELFF. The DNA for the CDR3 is TGTGCCAGCAGCGCAATAGGGGGAACCGGGGAGCTGTTTTTT.

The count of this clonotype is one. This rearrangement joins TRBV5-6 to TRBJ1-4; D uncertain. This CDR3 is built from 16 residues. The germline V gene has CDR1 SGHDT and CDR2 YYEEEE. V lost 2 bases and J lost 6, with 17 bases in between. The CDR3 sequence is CASSFDRKGEYEKLFF. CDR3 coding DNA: TGTGCCAGCAGCTTCGATCGAAAGGGTGAATATGAAAAACTGTTTTTT.

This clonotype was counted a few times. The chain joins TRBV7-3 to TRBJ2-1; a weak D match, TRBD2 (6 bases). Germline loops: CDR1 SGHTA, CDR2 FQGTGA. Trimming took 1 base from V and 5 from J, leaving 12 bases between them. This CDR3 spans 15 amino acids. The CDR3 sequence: CASSLNPTSDNEQFF. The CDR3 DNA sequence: TGTGCCAGCAGCTTAAACCCGACTAGTGACAATGAGCAGTTCTTC.

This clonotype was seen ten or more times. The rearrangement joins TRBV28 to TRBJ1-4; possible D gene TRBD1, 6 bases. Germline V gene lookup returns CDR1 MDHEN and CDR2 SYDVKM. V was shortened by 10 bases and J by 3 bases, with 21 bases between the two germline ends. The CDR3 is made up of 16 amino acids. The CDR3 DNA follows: TGTGCCACCGACTTTGACAGGTCGGGGGCTAATGAAAAACTGTTTTTT. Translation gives CATDFDRSGANEKLFF.

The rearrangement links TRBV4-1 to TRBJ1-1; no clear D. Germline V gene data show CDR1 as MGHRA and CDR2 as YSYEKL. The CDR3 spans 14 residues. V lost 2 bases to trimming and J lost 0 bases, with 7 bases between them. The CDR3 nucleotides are TGCGCCAGCAGCCAACGACAAATGAACACTGAAGCTTTCTTT. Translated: CASSQRQMNTEAFF.